This T cell receptor beta chain was observed in a study of T cell responses to AZD1222 COVID-19 vaccine. Looking at the study overall: The study pooled second doses at about 4 or about 12 weeks.

This CDR3 is built from 15 residues. V was clipped by 3 bases and J by 4 bases; unmatched bases: 5. Germline V gene data show CDR1 as KGHSH and CDR2 as LQKENI. Study-level results: A mostly white British donor set with more females was recruited, and clonal diversity was possibly underestimated. Unmutated variant regions reportedly attract nearly half of all spike-specific TCRs.

Measured with immunoSEQ multiplex PCR; TCRdb has only the in-frame clones, and not every one. The sample has approximately 110,000 clones, approximately 89% seen once. Comments on this clone: Antigen unknown. In the same sample, other DNA sequences code for this CDR3.

The sample here was peripheral blood, taken on day 0 of AZD1222 vaccination. J is TRBJ2-7 and V is TRBV18, with 11 bases that match TRBD1. The receptor was derived from an adult in good health. CDR3 protein: CASSPGTGGRYEQYF. In DNA, the CDR3 is TGTGCCAGCTCACCCGGGACAGGGGGAAGGTACGAGCAGTACTTC.